The 8 T cell receptor beta chains given below trace back to one sample, sequenced in a study of control samples from healthy donors and cancer patients. Clones were sequenced by immunoSEQ multiplex PCR, and TCRdb holds only the in-frame ones, with some missing. Of around 140,000 clones detected, roughly 94% appear once; the ten largest clones hold around 13%. The sample was blood. These TCRs come from a man aged 35 to 55 in good health.

V usage is TRBV5-4 and J usage is TRBJ1-1; a possible D gene is TRBD1 (6 bases). Germline loops: CDR1 SGHNT, CDR2 YYREEE (reference sequence). V lost 4 bases and J 0 bases, leaving 13 bases between the germline ends. There are 15 residues in the CDR3. The CDR3 here is CASSGGHRMNTEAFF. CDR3 bases: TGTGCCAGCAGCGGGGGACATAGAATGAACACTGAAGCTTTCTTT.

V and J are TRBV12-3 or TRBV12-4 and TRBJ1-5; the D is unclear. This CDR3 has 11 amino acids. Trimming removed 4 bases at V and 6 bases at J, with 4 bases between. CDR3 protein: CASSSTQPQHF. The CDR3 DNA follows: TGTGCCAGCAGTTCGACTCAGCCCCAGCATTTT.

The V call is TRBV12-5, the J call TRBJ2-3, with TRBD1 matching over 9 bases. With 8 bases clipped from V and 4 bases from J, the junction kept 10 bases outside the gene matches. The CDR3 is 15 residues long. Germline loops: CDR1 LGHNT, CDR2 FRNRAP. This chain's CDR3 is CASNEQGAVADTQYF. The CDR3 coding sequence is TGTGCTAGTAATGAACAGGGGGCGGTGGCAGATACGCAGTATTTT.

The chain links TRBV27 to TRBJ2-7; D gene unclear. Germline values: CDR1 MNHEY, CDR2 SMNVEV (reference sequence). Deletions cut 0 bases from V and 0 bases from J, with 6 bases between. The CDR3 runs to 14 residues. This CDR3 is CASSLSEISYEQYF. The CDR3 region has the DNA TGTGCCAGCAGTTTATCGGAAATCTCCTACGAGCAGTACTTC.

The V call is TRBV6-5, the J call TRBJ1-6; D is ambiguous. Between the trimmed V and J ends, which lost 6 bases and 7 bases, there was a span of 16 bases. Germline CDR1 and CDR2: MNHEY and SVGAGI. The CDR3 has 15 residues. The CDR3 region has the DNA TGTGCCAGCAGGGCCCTCGCCGATGGGAATTCACCCCTCCACTTT. Amino acid sequence: CASRALADGNSPLHF.

V and J are TRBV10-2 and TRBJ2-7; D remains unclear. In germline, CDR1 is WSHSY, CDR2 SAAADI. The CDR3 loop spans 12 amino acids. V dropped 1 base and J dropped 3 bases, with 4 bases sitting between them. The CDR3 protein is CASSELGYEQYF. The CDR3 DNA reads as TGCGCCAGCAGTGAGTTGGGCTACGAGCAGTACTTC.

The chain joins TRBV6-6 to TRBJ2-7; possibly TRBD1 or TRBD2 for D (5 bases each). The CDR3 loop spans 16 amino acids. V gave up 5 bases and J gave up 1 base, with 18 bases separating them. Germline V gene sequence: CDR1 MNHNY, CDR2 SVGAGI (reference sequence). CDR3 in DNA: TGTGCCAGCAGTAGCCCCGGGACGGAGACTTCCTACGAGCAGTACTTC. Amino acids: CASSSPGTETSYEQYF.

This chain links TRBV4-3 with TRBJ1-1, with D possibly being TRBD1 (5 bases). CDR1 is LGHNA, CDR2 YSLEER, per germline. V lost 0 bases and J 11 bases, leaving 16 bases between the germline ends. There are 14 residues in the CDR3. CDR3 in DNA: TGCGCCAGCAGCCAAGAGGTGAAAGGCCGACAGGCTTTCTTT. Residues: CASSQEVKGRQAFF.